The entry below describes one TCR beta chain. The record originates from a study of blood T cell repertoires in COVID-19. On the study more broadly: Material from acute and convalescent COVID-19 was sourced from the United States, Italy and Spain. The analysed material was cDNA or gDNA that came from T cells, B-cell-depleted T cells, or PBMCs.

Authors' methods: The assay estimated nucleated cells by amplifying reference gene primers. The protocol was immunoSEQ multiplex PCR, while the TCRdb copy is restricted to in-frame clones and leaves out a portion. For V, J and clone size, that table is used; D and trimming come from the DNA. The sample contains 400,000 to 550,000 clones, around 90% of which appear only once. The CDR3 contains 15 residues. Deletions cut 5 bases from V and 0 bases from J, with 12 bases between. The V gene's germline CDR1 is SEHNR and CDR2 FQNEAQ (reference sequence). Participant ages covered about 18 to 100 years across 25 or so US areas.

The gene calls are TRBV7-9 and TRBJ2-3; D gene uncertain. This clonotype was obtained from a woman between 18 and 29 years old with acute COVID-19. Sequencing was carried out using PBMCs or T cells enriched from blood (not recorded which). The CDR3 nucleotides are TGTGCCAGCAGCACTCGCGGAACTAGCACAGATACGCAGTATTTT. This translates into CASSTRGTSTDTQYF.